This TCR beta chain emerged from a study of blood T cells in healthy people across ages. Per germline, CDR1 MNHEY and CDR2 SVGEGT. This CDR3 spans 13 amino acids. V was trimmed by 9 bases and J by 5 bases, leaving 17 bases between them. Whole-study results and caveats: Expanded clonotype changes were possibly confounded by unknown donor CMV status.

A second about 6 to 12 cycle PCR used barcoded and J-beta primers. A tag from a template-switch adaptor with 12 random nucleotides marked each cDNA molecule. One entry per CDR3 protein results from TCRdb running MiXCR on the 5' RACE reads. In the table there are roughly 1.5 million distinct CDR3 sequences, about 42% of which are singletons. The sample providers were healthy Caucasian people from Russia, aged roughly 6 to 90. This clonotype was seen just once. Its target is not known. This clonotype originated in a woman younger than 30 in good health. The sample taken for sequencing was blood. The chain has TRBV6-2 or TRBV6-3 and TRBJ2-7, with D perhaps being TRBD1 or TRBD2 (5 bases each). This CDR3 is CASTGTSDHEQYF. For the CDR3, the DNA is TGTGCCAGTACCGGGACCTCGGATCACGAGCAGTACTTC.